The source of this T cell receptor (beta chain) is a study of T cell clonality in common variable immunodeficiency. The study's findings and limits: Fewer deletions and N-nucleotide insertions were reportedly seen in common variable immunodeficiency TCR beta sequences. Compared with controls, CVID subjects had fewer shared TCRbeta clones. The cause of increased CVID clonality remains unclear without subpopulation sequencing. CVID subjects showed higher TCRbeta clonality than healthy controls.

This table comes from immunoSEQ multiplex PCR, and its TCRdb copy is limited to in-frame clones, with some not included. The sample contains tens of thousands of clones, none of them singletons. A remark on this clone: The antigen is undetermined. The CDR3 end falls 3 residues outside the read, so it is completed with the germline J gene.

J lost 0 bases, V lost 4 bases, and 5 bases had no gene match. The CDR3 totals 18 residues. Germline CDR1 SNHLY, CDR2 FYNNEI. This sequence originates from a human donor with common variable immunodeficiency. The V and J genes are TRBV2 and TRBJ2-3; 15 nucleotides match TRBD2. Sequenced: peripheral blood mononuclear cells. CDR3 bases read: TGTGCCAGCAGTGGGACTAGCGGGAGGGGTTTTAGCACAGATACG. It encodes CASSGTSGRGFSTDT. The entire CDR3 protein reads CASSGTSGRGFSTDTQYF.